The 16 T cell receptor beta chains presented below share a single source sample, sequenced in a study of T cells in Graves' hyperthyroidism and ophthalmopathy (dated by TCRdb to between 2019 and 2020). Receptor amplification or capture employed multiplex PCR. Reads for this sample came from an Illumina HiSeq 2000. TCR beta CDR3 regions were amplified from RNA transcripts. The first round of RT-PCR for the TCR CDR3 was performed with the HTBI primer set and the Qiagen OneStep RT-PCR kit. In TCRdb, the public reads were trimmed at Q25 with fastp and aligned with MiXCR, with productive beta chains retained. Rows merge per CDR3 protein into single entries with the most common DNA and genes. For this sample there are approximately 590,000 distinct CDR3 sequences; around 42% appear just once. The top ten clonotypes cover 8% to 8.5% of the sample. The sequencing input was peripheral blood or thyroid tissue (not recorded which). These receptors were obtained from a young woman with Graves' hyperthyroidism. Donor details come from another sample of the same person, matched by shared clones.

This clonotype was seen only once. The chain joins TRBV19 to TRBJ2-5; 10 bases fit TRBD1. The CDR3 totals 15 residues. Germline V gene lookup returns CDR1 LNHDA and CDR2 SQIVND (reference sequence). The junction had 9 bases not matched to a gene; V was cut back by 6 bases and J by 5 bases. The CDR3 loop is CASRKRDRGGETQYF. In DNA form, the CDR3 reads TGTGCCAGTAGAAAGAGGGACAGGGGAGGCGAGACCCAGTACTTC.

J is TRBJ1-2 and V is TRBV2, with 10 bases aligning to TRBD1. The CDR3 has 15 residues. The germline gives CDR1 SNHLY, CDR2 FYNNEI. V trimming: 5 bases; J trimming: 13 bases; junction bases outside the gene matches: 16. The CDR3: CASSYWDRGYLRVTF. The DNA of the CDR3 is TGTGCCAGCAGTTACTGGGACAGGGGTTACTTACGGGTCACCTTC.

This clonotype showed up just once. V usage is TRBV11-2 and J usage is TRBJ2-7, with TRBD2 identical over 7 bases. The ends lost 3 bases at V and 12 bases at J; junction bases unmatched: 8. CDR1 SGHAT and CDR2 FQNNGV come from the germline V gene. The CDR3 is made up of 12 amino acids. The DNA for the CDR3 is TGTGCCAGCAGCTTTGTCCAGGGAGGGTGGTACTTC. Translation gives CASSFVQGGWYF.

V is TRBV2 and J is TRBJ1-2; D call uncertain. Germline assignment: CDR1 SNHLY and CDR2 FYNNEI. The CDR3 contains 14 residues. V dropped 11 bases and J dropped 4 bases, with 20 bases sitting between them. The CDR3 DNA reads as TGTGCCTGGAGCGGCCGGACGTCTTTCTATGGCTACACCTTC. Translating it yields CAWSGRTSFYGYTF.

With respect to this clonotype: An end of the junction differs from the germline gene, which may be a read error. The CDR3 region has the DNA TGCGCCAGCAGCCACGGGGACGGAACGGGAACTAATGAAAAACTGTTTTTT. Amino acid sequence: CASSHGDGTGTNEKLFF. The J gene is TRBJ1-4, the V gene TRBV7-9; a weak D match, TRBD1 (5 bases). Per the germline V gene, CDR1 is SEHNR and CDR2 is FQNEAQ (reference sequence). The CDR3 totals 17 residues.

Note on this clonotype: Just one base apart from a much larger clone, this may be a read error. The CDR3 is CASTQGGVNTEASF. The CDR3, as DNA: TGTGCCAGCACGCAGGGAGGAGTTAACACTGAAGCTTCCTTT. V and J are TRBV21-1 and TRBJ1-1. TRBV21-1 is described as a pseudogene. This CDR3 is 14 amino acids long.

The sample holds a few counts of this clonotype. The chain links TRBV2 to TRBJ2-7; D might be TRBD2 (6 bases). Germline V CDR1 and CDR2: SNHLY, FYNNEI. CDR3 length: 10 amino acids. The V and J ends lost 7 bases and 7 bases respectively, with 8 bases between them. DNA of the CDR3: TGTGCCAGCAAAGGACTAGAGCAGTACTTC. It codes for CASKGLEQYF. Full variable domain (missing parts from reference TRBV2 and TRBJ2-7): EPEVTQTPSHQVTQMGQEVILRCVPISNHLYFYWYRQILGQKVEFLVSFYNNEISEKSEIFDDQFSVERPDGSNFTLKIRSTKLEDSAMYFCASKGLEQYFGPGTRLTVT.

V usage is TRBV6-5 and J usage is TRBJ2-7, with 7 bases aligning to TRBD2. CDR1 MNHEY and CDR2 SVGAGI come from the germline V gene. J lost 1 base, V lost 1 base, and 7 bases had no gene match. The CDR3 sequence is 16 residues long. As DNA, the CDR3 is TGTGCCAGCAGTTACTTTGCCGGGACTACTTCCTACGAGCAGTACTTC. It translates to CASSYFAGTTSYEQYF.

V gene TRBV2 combines with J gene TRBJ2-3, with a possible D match to TRBD1 (6 bases). V lost 2 bases and J lost 0, with 9 bases in between. Germline assignment: CDR1 SNHLY and CDR2 FYNNEI. The CDR3 sequence is 15 residues long. CDR3 residues: CASSERQGSTDTQYF. The CDR3 DNA follows: TGTGCCAGCAGTGAACGGCAGGGGAGCACAGATACGCAGTATTTT. The variable domain in full, with the rest retrieved from reference TRBV2 and TRBJ2-3, is EPEVTQTPSHQVTQMGQEVILRCVPISNHLYFYWYRQILGQKVEFLVSFYNNEISEKSEIFDDQFSVERPDGSNFTLKIRSTKLEDSAMYFCASSERQGSTDTQYFGPGTRLTVL.

This chain links TRBV7-2 with TRBJ1-6; D is possibly TRBD1 (5 bases). V lost 6 bases and J 10 bases, leaving 16 bases between the germline ends. The CDR3 is 14 amino acids. Per the germline V gene, CDR1 is SGHTA and CDR2 is FQGNSA. CDR3: CASSYTGRRSPLHF. CDR3 nucleotide sequence: TGTGCCAGCAGTTACACGGGGCGGAGATCACCCCTCCACTTT.

The chain joins TRBV7-8 to TRBJ2-7; 10 nucleotides match TRBD2. J lost 2 bases, V lost 5 bases, and 6 bases had no gene match. This CDR3 is 15 amino acids long. CDR1 and CDR2 (germline): SGHVS, FQNEAQ. Here the CDR3 DNA reads TGTGCCAGCAGCGTCGGGACTAGCGTAACCTACGAGCAGTACTTC. It is translated as CASSVGTSVTYEQYF.

This clonotype has just a few counts. V gene TRBV7-3 combines with J gene TRBJ1-1; the match to TRBD1 covers 9 bases. The CDR3 length is 15 residues. The J segment lost 4 bases and the V segment lost 5 bases, leaving 8 bases of the junction unmatched. Germline V gene sequence: CDR1 SGHTA, CDR2 FQGTGA. The CDR3 sequence is CASSVLGQGITEAFF. CDR3 nucleotides: TGTGCCAGCAGCGTCCTCGGACAGGGGATCACTGAAGCTTTCTTT.

The chain carries TRBV25-1 and TRBJ1-2; a possible D gene is TRBD1 (6 bases). Germline CDR1 is MGHDK and CDR2 is SYGVNS. The CDR3 sequence is 14 residues long. Trimming removed 8 bases at V and 4 bases at J, with 17 bases between. The DNA for the CDR3 is TGTGCCAGCGTTGAAGGGGGGACTATCTATGGCTACACCTTC. This codes for CASVEGGTIYGYTF.

This clonotype was picked up one time. The chain uses TRBV2 and TRBJ1-2; D possibly corresponds to TRBD1 (6 bases). With 6 bases removed from V and 8 bases from J, the gap between germline ends came to 19 bases. The length of the CDR3 is 14 residues. The V gene's germline CDR1 is SNHLY and CDR2 FYNNEI. As DNA, the CDR3 is TGTGCCAGCAGGTTATTGGACAGACAAAGAGGCTACACCTTC. This encodes CASRLLDRQRGYTF. Using reference TRBV2 and TRBJ1-2 for the parts outside the CDR3, the full variable domain is EPEVTQTPSHQVTQMGQEVILRCVPISNHLYFYWYRQILGQKVEFLVSFYNNEISEKSEIFDDQFSVERPDGSNFTLKIRSTKLEDSAMYFCASRLLDRQRGYTFGSGTRLTVV.

This clonotype was observed a few times. The chain recombines TRBV10-3 with TRBJ2-7; 12 nucleotides match TRBD2. Germline values: CDR1 ENHRY, CDR2 SYGVKD. J gave up 2 bases and V 6 bases, and 8 bases lay outside the gene matches. The CDR3 is 16 amino acids. In DNA, the CDR3 is TGTGCCATCAGCGATCTTGGACTAGCGGGGACCTACGAGCAGTACTTC. This encodes CAISDLGLAGTYEQYF.

This sequence joins TRBV29-1 and TRBJ1-5; 8 bases match TRBD1. The V and J ends lost 6 bases and 3 bases, in that order; junction bases with no gene match: 4. This CDR3 has 13 residues. Germline CDR1 is SQVTM and CDR2 is ANQGSEA. The CDR3 protein is CSVMDRANQPQHF. Written as DNA, the CDR3 is TGCAGCGTAATGGACAGGGCCAATCAGCCCCAGCATTTT.